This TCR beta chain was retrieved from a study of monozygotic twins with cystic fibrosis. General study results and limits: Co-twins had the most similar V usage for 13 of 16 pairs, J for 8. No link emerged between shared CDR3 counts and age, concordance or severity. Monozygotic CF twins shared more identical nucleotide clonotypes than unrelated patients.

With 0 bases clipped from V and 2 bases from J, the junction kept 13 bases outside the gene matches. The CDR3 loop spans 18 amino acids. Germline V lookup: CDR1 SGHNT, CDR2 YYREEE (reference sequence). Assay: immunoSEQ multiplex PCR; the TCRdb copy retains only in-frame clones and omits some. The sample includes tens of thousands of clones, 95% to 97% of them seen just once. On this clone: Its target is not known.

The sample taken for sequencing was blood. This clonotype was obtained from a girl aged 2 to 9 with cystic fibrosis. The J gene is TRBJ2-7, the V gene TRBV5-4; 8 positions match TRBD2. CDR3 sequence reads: CASSLGAGLADTAYEQYF. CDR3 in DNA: TGTGCCAGCAGCTTGGGAGCTGGACTAGCTGATACCGCCTACGAGCAGTACTTC.